The TCR beta chain under discussion was sequenced for a study of type 1 regulatory T cells (dated by TCRdb to the early 2020s). As for the study more broadly: An in vitro protocol by which a Tr1-enriched, alloantigen-specific CD4 T cell product named T-allo10 was generated was characterized in the study. T-allo10 was being evaluated clinically in patients with hematological malignancies who were receiving allogeneic hematopoietic stem cell transplantation. What the research found in general, with its limitations: A more restricted TCR repertoire was observed in Tr1 cells than in non-Tr1 cells, and this restriction was interpreted in the study as alloantigen-induced clonal expansion.

The run used an Illumina MiSeq. The public reads were reanalyzed by TCRdb: fastp trimming at Q25, MiXCR alignment, in-frame beta chains only. Every entry covers one CDR3 protein and lists the most common genes and DNA from its rows. This sample is represented by about 71,000 distinct CDR3 sequences; less than 25% of them were singletons. Together, the top ten hold roughly 8.3% of the sample. This clonotype turned up a few times. Its target antigen remains unknown. No qualities accompany the bases; no much larger clone lies one base away. Sequences were obtained from cultured type 1 regulatory T (Tr1) cells, either the whole culture or a sorted fraction (not recorded which). Interpreted using the paper, the cell subset or site label stands for: type 1 regulatory T cells sorted from the T-allo10 product. This TCR was recovered from a human donor in good health.

In nucleotides, the sequence is TGTGCCAGCAGTTACTCGAATATTGGGCTAGCGGGATCTATTGAGCAGTTCTTC. Its translation is CASSYSNIGLAGSIEQFF. In this chain, TRBV6-2 or TRBV6-3 is recombined with TRBJ2-1; 9 central nucleotides agree with TRBD2. The CDR3 goes from the cysteine to the phenylalanine over 18 residues. The CDR3 DNA has 54 bases and is translated from base 1. Via the germline V gene, CDR1 is MNHEY and CDR2 SVGEGT. Ends trimmed: V by 0 bases, J by 9 bases; bases unmatched to a gene: 15.